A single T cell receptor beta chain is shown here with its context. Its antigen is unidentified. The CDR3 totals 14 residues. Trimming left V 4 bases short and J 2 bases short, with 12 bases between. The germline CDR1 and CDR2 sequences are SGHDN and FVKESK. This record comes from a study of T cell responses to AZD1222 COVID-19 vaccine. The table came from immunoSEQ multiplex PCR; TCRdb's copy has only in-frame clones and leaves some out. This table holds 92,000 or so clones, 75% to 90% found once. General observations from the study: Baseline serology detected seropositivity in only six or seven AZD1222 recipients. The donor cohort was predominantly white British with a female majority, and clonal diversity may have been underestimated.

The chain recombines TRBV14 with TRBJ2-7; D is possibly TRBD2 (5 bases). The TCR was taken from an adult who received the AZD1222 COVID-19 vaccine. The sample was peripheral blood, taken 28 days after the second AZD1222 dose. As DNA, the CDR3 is TGTGCCAGCAGCCGTTGGGTCGGGACCTACGAGCAGTACTTC. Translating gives CASSRWVGTYEQYF.